Below are 9 T cell receptor beta chains sequenced from a single sample in a study of CD8+CD57+ T cells in acquired aplastic anemia. Investigators profiled TCR beta VDJ and CDR3 from genomic DNA template. MiXCR was run by TCRdb on the reads, yielding one entry per CDR3 protein. Of about 200,000 distinct CDR3 sequences in the sample, 34% were seen once. What was sequenced was sorted CD4+, CD8+, or CD8+CD57+ T cells (not recorded which) from PBMCs. Source of these receptors: a human donor in good health, serving as a control.

This clonotype was picked up a small number of times. This chain joins TRBV12-5 and TRBJ1-2, with D unresolved. V shed 1 base and J shed 11 bases, with 11 bases lying between them. Germline-derived CDR1 and CDR2 are LGHNT and FRNRAP. This CDR3 spans 12 amino acids. The CDR3 protein is CASGLERRGYTF. The CDR3 nucleotides are TGTGCTAGTGGTTTGGAGAGACGTGGTTACACCTTC. Variable domain in full (rest from reference TRBV12-5 and TRBJ1-2): DARVTQTPRHKVTEMGQEVTMRCQPILGHNTVFWYRQTMMQGLELLAYFRNRAPLDDSGMPKDRFSAEMPDATLATLKIQPSEPRDSAVYFCASGLERRGYTFGSGTRLTVV.

This clonotype was recorded at least ten times. CDR3 region: CASSDRGGTNEKLFF. The CDR3 DNA reads as TGTGCCAGTAGCGATCGGGGGGGCACTAATGAAAAACTGTTTTTT. The V call is TRBV19, the J call TRBJ1-4, with a possible D match to TRBD1 (6 bases). Germline V CDR1 and CDR2: LNHDA, SQIVND (reference sequence). V was shortened by 6 bases and J by 2 bases, with 13 bases between the two germline ends. The CDR3 has 15 amino acids.

V usage is TRBV27 and J usage is TRBJ1-1; D is possibly TRBD1 (6 bases). The CDR3 consists of 15 residues. V was shortened by 3 bases and J by 4 bases, with 15 bases between the two germline ends. Germline CDR1 reads MNHEY; CDR2 reads SMNVEV (reference sequence). CDR3 sequence (DNA): TGTGCCAGCAGTTTCACATCTAGCAGGGGCACTGAAGCTTTCTTT. Its protein is CASSFTSSRGTEAFF.

CDR3 nucleotide sequence: TGTGCCAGCAGCTTCCTGTCTGGGGGGACCGGGGAGCTGTTTTTT. Its protein is CASSFLSGGTGELFF. This rearrangement joins TRBV5-8 to TRBJ2-2; tentative D call: TRBD2 (6 bases). Germline assignment: CDR1 SGHTS and CDR2 YDEGEE. The CDR3 consists of 15 residues. V lost 2 bases, J lost 5 bases, and 13 bases lay in between. Full variable domain (rest looked up from reference TRBV5-8 and TRBJ2-2): EAGVTQSPTHLIKTRGQQATLRCSPISGHTSVYWYQQALGLGLQFLLWYDEGEERNRGNFPPRFSGRQFPNYSSELNVNALELEDSALYLCASSFLSGGTGELFFGEGSRLTVL.

V and J are TRBV3-1 and TRBJ2-5, with a weak D call TRBD2 (6 bases). CDR1 is LGHDT and CDR2 is YNNKEL in the germline V gene (reference sequence). V lost 4 bases, J lost 5 bases, and 20 bases lay in between. The CDR3 runs 16 residues. The CDR3 loop reads CASSRSRTTPWETQYF. CDR3 DNA sequence: TGTGCCAGCAGCCGGAGCAGGACTACTCCATGGGAGACCCAGTACTTC.

This clonotype was seen once. A much bigger clone sits one base away, suggesting this may be a read error. The CDR3 loop is CAGSLGPTGQGGANVLTF. The CDR3 nucleotides are TGTGCCGGCAGCTTAGGCCCGACAGGGCAGGGGGGTGCCAACGTCCTGACTTTC. This chain joins TRBV7-8 and TRBJ2-6; the D gene is possibly TRBD1 (7 bases). The CDR3 is 18 residues long. CDR1 and CDR2 from the germline V gene are SGHVS and FQNEAQ.

This clonotype was observed at least ten times. This sequence joins TRBV5-1 and TRBJ1-6; TRBD1 is a possible D gene (5 bases). The CDR3 has 16 amino acids. Germline V lookup: CDR1 SGHRS, CDR2 YFSETQ. Trimming cost V 4 bases and J 10 bases, with 21 bases left between them. CDR3 DNA: TGCGCCAGCAGCCTAGAGGAAAAGGGGAGAGGGTCACCCCTCCACTTT. Its translation: CASSLEEKGRGSPLHF.

V gene TRBV4-1 combines with J gene TRBJ1-5; D is undetermined. In germline, CDR1 is MGHRA, CDR2 YSYEKL. V was trimmed by 1 base and J by 4 bases, leaving 8 bases between them. CDR3 length equals 14 residues. For the CDR3, the DNA is TGCGCCAGCAGCCAAGTAACCGGGAATCAGCCCCAGCATTTT. Translated: CASSQVTGNQPQHF.

This clonotype was counted a few times. The genes are TRBV6-1 and TRBJ2-6; D might be TRBD1 (6 bases). Germline V CDR1 and CDR2: MNHNS, SASEGT. Trimming took 7 bases from V and 2 from J, leaving 15 bases between them. The CDR3 is made up of 16 amino acids. The CDR3, as DNA: TGTGCCAGCACCGTACAGGGAAACCCTGGGGCCAACGTCCTGACTTTC. Its translation is CASTVQGNPGANVLTF.